This entry is about one TCR beta chain. Its antigen is still unknown. The junction departs from germline at one end; a sequencing error may be responsible. Using immunoSEQ multiplex PCR, the repertoire was profiled, and TCRdb retains in-frame clones only, with some absent. Counted here are tens of thousands of clones, about 91% occurring once; the ten biggest clones make up 0.3% to 0.45%. Blood draws occurred at baseline, cycle 4 day 1, and cycle 7 day 1. The data originate from a study of OX40 agonist ivuxolimab in advanced cancers. Across the study: A partial response was reached by three patients: one with hepatocellular carcinoma and two with cutaneous melanoma. Study outcomes and limitations: Clonal expansion from baseline to week 6 occurred in both CD4+ and CD8+ T cells. The investigators did not determine what antigen specificity the expanded peripheral T cells had.

Germline V gene lookup returns CDR1 LGHNT and CDR2 FRNRAP. The CDR3 runs to 18 residues. The material was CD4+ or CD8+ T cells sorted from blood, obtained in a trial of the OX40 agonist ivuxolimab. The clonotype comes from an adult with an advanced solid tumor such as melanoma, head and neck, liver or kidney cancer. V gene TRBV12-5 combines with J gene TRBJ2-1, with 11 bases fitting TRBD2. The CDR3 protein is CASGLGSVAGGGNNEQFF. The CDR3 region has the DNA TGTGCTAGTGGGTTGGGGTCAGTAGCGGGAGGGGGAAACAATGAGCAGTTCTTC.